Listed here is a single T cell receptor beta chain. Likely unrecorded immune exposures existed in these nominally healthy donors. Trimming took 6 bases from V and 1 from J, leaving 10 bases between them. The CDR3 spans 14 residues. Germline V gene sequence: CDR1 SNHLY, CDR2 FYNNEI. 13 Jbeta primers and 60 Vbeta primers were used for the PCR. TCRdb's copy holds only in-frame clones and misses some; the assay was immunoSEQ multiplex PCR. The sample gives roughly 84,000 clones, around 79% of which show up once; approximately 6% is in the top ten. The source of the sample is a study of cytomegalovirus exposure and HLA in healthy donors.

The chain carries TRBV2 and TRBJ1-5; D is ambiguous. Source material: PBMCs. The source is a male donor in good health and CMV-seropositive. As DNA, the CDR3 is TGTGCCAGCAGGATGTCGGTGAGCAATCAGCCCCAGCATTTT. The encoded protein is CASRMSVSNQPQHF.